The present TCR beta chain was sequenced within a study of blood T cell repertoires in COVID-19. This clone has only one observation. Followed longitudinally, the Seattle patients had been enrolled during active infection. Sequencing was performed with immunoSEQ multiplex PCR; in TCRdb, only in-frame clones are kept and a portion is missing. The sample includes approximately 390,000 clones, 70% to 90% seen only once; the top ten take about 2.5%. Germline-derived CDR1 and CDR2 are LNHDA and SQIVND (reference sequence). V gave up 5 bases and J gave up 0 bases; unmatched junction bases: 9. This CDR3 comprises 16 residues.

This clonotype originated in a woman aged 55-75 years with COVID-19, enrolled during active disease. This sequence joins TRBV19 and TRBJ1-2; 7 nucleotides line up with TRBD1. The source material was peripheral blood. The CDR3 DNA reads as TGTGCCAGTAGTTGGGTCAGGGGGAGCGCTAACTATGGCTACACCTTC. It codes for CASSWVRGSANYGYTF.